The next 31 T cell receptor beta chains were all read from a single sample in a study of blood T cell repertoires in COVID-19. Libraries were prepared by immunoSEQ multiplex PCR; TCRdb keeps only in-frame clonotypes and omits some of them. The table has roughly 120,000 clones, approximately 80% seen once. The material sequenced was peripheral blood. The receptor source for this set is a woman between 65 and 79 years old with acute or convalescent COVID-19.

This chain links TRBV2 with TRBJ1-2; TRBD1 aligns across 10 bases. There are 14 residues in the CDR3. Trimming removed 6 bases from V and 7 bases from J; junction bases left unmatched: 8. From germline, CDR1 is SNHLY and CDR2 FYNNEI. The CDR3 spells CASRAGTGEVGYTF. CDR3 nucleotide sequence: TGTGCCAGCAGGGCCGGGACAGGGGAGGTTGGCTACACCTTC.

The rearrangement uses TRBV19 and TRBJ2-1; weak D call: TRBD1 (5 bases). V lost 5 bases, J lost 0 bases, and 17 bases lay in between. The CDR3 spans 17 residues. Germline V lookup: CDR1 LNHDA, CDR2 SQIVND (reference sequence). The CDR3 DNA is TGTGCCAGTAGTCCCCGGTTAAGGGGTAGCTCCTACAATGAGCAGTTCTTC. The encoded protein is CASSPRLRGSSYNEQFF.

As DNA, the CDR3 is TGTGCCAGCAGCTTAGGAGGGACTCTCTATGGCTACACCTTC. Translating gives CASSLGGTLYGYTF. The chain carries TRBV7-2 and TRBJ1-2; a weak D match, TRBD1 (5 bases). The germline CDR1 and CDR2 sequences are SGHTA and FQGNSA. The CDR3 spans 14 residues. V lost 1 base and J lost 4, with 10 bases in between.

V and J are TRBV12-2 and TRBJ2-3; TRBD2 is taken as the D call from the table, unchecked against the DNA. TRBV12-2 is a documented pseudogene. CDR3 length: 20 amino acids. CDR3 sequence (DNA): TGTGCAAGTCGCCCCTCTCCCCCTAGCGGGGGGGCATCTAGCACAGATACGCAGTATTTT. This gives the protein CASRPSPPSGGASSTDTQYF.

This chain's CDR3 is CASSLTGSNYNEQFF. The CDR3 region has the DNA TGTGCCAGCAGCCTGACAGGGTCCAATTACAATGAGCAGTTCTTC. The rearrangement links TRBV7-8 to TRBJ2-1; 7 bases match TRBD1. Trimming removed 5 bases from V and 4 bases from J; junction bases left unmatched: 8. Germline CDR1 reads SGHVS; CDR2 reads FQNEAQ. The length of the CDR3 is 15 residues. The full variable domain, completed using reference TRBV7-8 and TRBJ2-1, is GAGVSQSPRYKVAKRGQDVALRCDPISGHVSLFWYQQALGQGPEFLTYFQNEAQLDKSGLPSDRFFAERPEGSVSTLKIQRTQQEDSAVYLCASSLTGSNYNEQFFGPGTRLTVL.

The V gene is TRBV5-1, the J gene TRBJ1-3; 8 bases agree with TRBD1. This CDR3 has 16 amino acids. Unmatched junction bases numbered 8, after V lost 4 bases and J lost 2 bases. Germline-derived CDR1 and CDR2 are SGHRS and YFSETQ. CDR3 loop: CASSTGQGEAGNTIYF. The CDR3 coding sequence is TGCGCCAGCAGCACCGGACAGGGCGAGGCTGGAAACACCATATATTTT.

CDR3 sequence reads: CASSFWGQNEQYF. The CDR3 DNA is TGCGCCAGCAGCTTCTGGGGACAGAACGAGCAGTACTTC. The rearrangement links TRBV5-1 to TRBJ2-7; 7 positions agree with TRBD1. The CDR3 covers 13 residues. Germline V lookup: CDR1 SGHRS, CDR2 YFSETQ. V lost 2 bases, J lost 5 bases, and 4 bases stayed unmatched.

V is TRBV11-2 and J is TRBJ2-7; the match to TRBD2 covers 10 bases. The length of the CDR3 is 14 residues. Per germline, CDR1 SGHAT and CDR2 FQNNGV. The trim removed 2 bases at V and 3 bases at J, leaving 1 base unmatched. The DNA for the CDR3 is TGTGCCAGCAGCTTAAGGACTAGCGGCTACGAGCAGTACTTC. Translated, it gives CASSLRTSGYEQYF.

V gene TRBV19 combines with J gene TRBJ2-3; possibly TRBD1 for D (7 bases). Germline V lookup: CDR1 LNHDA, CDR2 SQIVND (reference sequence). The CDR3 contains 15 residues. The V and J ends lost 6 bases and 2 bases respectively, with 15 bases between them. The CDR3 nucleotides read TGTGCCAGTAGGGCGGGACAGATCCCCACAGATACGCAGTATTTT. Its protein is CASRAGQIPTDTQYF.

This chain uses TRBV11-2 with TRBJ1-2, with D unclear. This CDR3 spans 13 amino acids. V was pared by 5 bases and J by 6 bases, with 13 bases between. Per the germline V gene, CDR1 is SGHAT and CDR2 is FQNNGV. CDR3 sequence: CASSRSGSNGYTF. In DNA, the CDR3 is TGTGCCAGCAGCCGAAGTGGGAGTAATGGCTACACCTTC.

V and J are TRBV5-5 and TRBJ1-6; 7 nucleotides match TRBD1. CDR1 and CDR2 from the germline V gene are SGHKS and YYEKEE (reference sequence). The V gene end was trimmed by 4 bases and the J gene end by 8 bases; junction bases not matched to a gene: 9. This CDR3 comprises 15 residues. The CDR3 DNA reads TGTGCCAGCAGCCGCGAGGGACAGCTCGATTCACCCCTCCACTTT. This sequence encodes CASSREGQLDSPLHF.

This rearrangement joins TRBV5-5 to TRBJ2-6; maybe TRBD2 (5 bases). The V gene lost 4 bases and the J gene lost 1 base, with 9 bases spanning the gap. Germline V gene data show CDR1 as SGHKS and CDR2 as YYEKEE (reference sequence). This CDR3 contains 15 residues. CDR3 in DNA: TGTGCCAGCAGCCCCGGACTGTCTGGGGCCAACGTCCTGACTTTC. Its translation is CASSPGLSGANVLTF.

This chain joins TRBV5-1 and TRBJ1-6, with D perhaps TRBD1 (5 bases). Germline V gene lookup returns CDR1 SGHRS and CDR2 YFSETQ. With 0 bases removed from V and 0 bases from J, the gap between germline ends came to 10 bases. The CDR3 totals 17 residues. CDR3 DNA: TGCGCCAGCAGCTTGGATAGGGGCCTCTCCTATAATTCACCCCTCCACTTT. Its translation is CASSLDRGLSYNSPLHF.

The chain carries TRBV28 and TRBJ1-5; 7 bases align to TRBD1. Germline values: CDR1 MDHEN, CDR2 SYDVKM. CDR3 length: 15 amino acids. V lost 5 bases to trimming and J lost 3 bases; unmatched junction nucleotides: 7. The CDR3 here is CASSGPGQINQPQHF. In DNA, the CDR3 is TGTGCCAGCAGTGGCCCGGGACAGATCAATCAGCCCCAGCATTTT.

The chain links TRBV28 to TRBJ1-1, with TRBD1 identical over 8 bases. Trimming removed 3 bases from V and 5 bases from J; junction bases left unmatched: 11. CDR3 size: 16 residues. In germline, CDR1 is MDHEN, CDR2 SYDVKM. The CDR3 protein is CASSLRTGMEVTEAFF. CDR3 bases: TGTGCCAGCAGTTTGAGGACAGGGATGGAGGTTACTGAAGCTTTCTTT.

The chain is built from TRBV7-9 and TRBJ1-1; 8 bases match TRBD1. Germline lookup yields CDR1 SEHNR and CDR2 FQNEAQ (reference sequence). The CDR3 has 15 amino acids. J gave up 3 bases and V 5 bases, and 8 bases lay outside the gene matches. For the CDR3, the DNA is TGTGCCAGCAGCCCCCTAACAGGGGGTCACACTGAAGCTTTCTTT. Translating gives CASSPLTGGHTEAFF. The variable domain in full, with the rest retrieved from reference TRBV7-9 and TRBJ1-1, is DTGVSQNPRHKITKRGQNVTFRCDPISEHNRLYWYRQTLGQGPEFLTYFQNEAQLEKSRLLSDRFSAERPKGSFSTLEIQRTEQGDSAMYLCASSPLTGGHTEAFFGQGTRLTVV.

This clone was detected once. The chain recombines TRBV27 with TRBJ2-3; TRBD2 matches at 12 bases. Germline V CDR1 and CDR2: MNHEY, SMNVEV (reference sequence). V trimming: 1 base; J trimming: 5 bases; junction bases outside the gene matches: 7. The CDR3 spans 17 residues. In DNA, the CDR3 is TGTGCCAGCAGTTTATACCTAGCGGGGGGGCGAGGAGATACGCAGTATTTT. Protein sequence: CASSLYLAGGRGDTQYF.

This clone was detected a few times. The chain recombines TRBV5-8 with TRBJ2-1; the match to TRBD1 covers 12 bases. Trimming removed 5 bases from V and 7 bases from J; junction bases left unmatched: 10. This CDR3 comprises 16 residues. The V gene's germline CDR1 is SGHTS and CDR2 YDEGEE. CDR3 nucleotide sequence: TGTGCCAGCAGACGGCCGGGACAGGGGGCAAGAAATGAGCAGTTCTTC. Protein sequence: CASRRPGQGARNEQFF.

The chain has TRBV5-6 and TRBJ1-3; D not resolved. V lost 4 bases, J lost 4 bases, and 12 bases lay in between. CDR1 and CDR2 from the germline V gene are SGHDT and YYEEEE. The CDR3 sequence is 14 residues long. CDR3 sequence (DNA): TGTGCCAGCAGCCCCGGCGGAGAGGGAAACACCATATATTTT. Encoded protein: CASSPGGEGNTIYF.

V usage is TRBV19 and J usage is TRBJ1-2; tentatively, D is TRBD1 (6 bases). The V end lost 6 bases, the J end lost 5 bases, and 13 bases lay between the germline ends. The CDR3 totals 13 residues. Germline CDR1 and CDR2: LNHDA and SQIVND (reference sequence). The chain's CDR3 is CASSLDRRYGYTF. The CDR3 DNA is TGTGCCAGTAGCCTTGACAGGAGGTATGGCTACACCTTC.

Here the CDR3 DNA reads TGTGCCAGCAGCCCGTTGCCGGGACAGGGTATGGAGACCCAGTACTTC. Its protein is CASSPLPGQGMETQYF. The chain joins TRBV7-2 to TRBJ2-5; 9 bases agree with TRBD1. Germline CDR1 and CDR2: SGHTA and FQGNSA. This CDR3 is built from 16 residues. After removal of 5 bases from V and 5 bases from J, the junction contained 12 bases not matched to a gene.

The chain uses TRBV5-1 and TRBJ2-3; TRBD2 agrees at 9 bases. The CDR3 covers 18 residues. The V and J ends lost 4 bases and 2 bases, in that order; junction bases with no gene match: 14. Per germline, CDR1 SGHRS and CDR2 YFSETQ. The CDR3 sequence: CASSLSPGTSGYTDTQYF. The CDR3 region has the DNA TGCGCCAGCAGCCTAAGCCCTGGAACTAGCGGGTACACAGATACGCAGTATTTT.

The chain uses TRBV24-1 and TRBJ1-4; tentatively, D is TRBD1 (6 bases). Germline V lookup: CDR1 KGHDR, CDR2 SFDVKD. The CDR3 sequence is 13 residues long. V was trimmed by 5 bases and J by 8 bases, leaving 11 bases between them. In DNA, the CDR3 is TGTGCCACCAGTGGGGGGCCTCGGGAAAAACTGTTTTTT. It codes for CATSGGPREKLFF.

The chain links TRBV5-1 to TRBJ2-7, with TRBD1 matching 7 bases. V lost 4 bases to trimming and J lost 5 bases; unmatched junction nucleotides: 3. The CDR3 has 12 amino acids. Germline V gene lookup returns CDR1 SGHRS and CDR2 YFSETQ. The DNA for the CDR3 is TGCGCCAGCAGCCCTCAGGGGGACGAGCAGTACTTC. It encodes CASSPQGDEQYF. Full variable domain (rest looked up from reference TRBV5-1 and TRBJ2-7): KAGVTQTPRYLIKTRGQQVTLSCSPISGHRSVSWYQQTPGQGLQFLFEYFSETQRNKGNFPGRFSGRQFSNSRSEMNVSTLELGDSALYLCASSPQGDEQYFGPGTRLTVT.

V usage is TRBV5-1 and J usage is TRBJ1-2; 8 positions match TRBD1. Germline V gene lookup returns CDR1 SGHRS and CDR2 YFSETQ. The CDR3 has 14 residues. J was trimmed by 2 bases and V by 4 bases; bases with no gene match: 4. The CDR3 here is CASSPRTGNYGYTF. The CDR3 bases are TGCGCCAGCAGCCCGCGGACAGGGAACTATGGCTACACCTTC.

The rearrangement uses TRBV19 and TRBJ1-5, with a tentative D call TRBD1 (6 bases). Germline CDR1 is LNHDA and CDR2 is SQIVND (reference sequence). V lost 3 bases and J lost 3, with 9 bases in between. This CDR3 contains 14 residues. In DNA, the CDR3 is TGTGCCAGTAGTATTGGGGACACCAATCAGCCCCAGCATTTT. Its translation is CASSIGDTNQPQHF. Using reference TRBV19 and TRBJ1-5 for the parts outside the CDR3, the full variable domain is DGGITQSPKYLFRKEGQNVTLSCEQNLNHDAMYWYRQDPGQGLRLIYYSQIVNDFQKGDIAEGYSVSREKKESFPLTVTSAQKNPTAFYLCASSIGDTNQPQHFGDGTRLSIL.

The V gene is TRBV5-5, the J gene TRBJ2-7; 7 bases fit TRBD2. The CDR3 contains 16 residues. Germline V lookup: CDR1 SGHKS, CDR2 YYEKEE (reference sequence). After removal of 0 bases from V and 5 bases from J, the junction contained 11 bases not matched to a gene. CDR3 residues: CASSLGGGGPGNEQYF. The CDR3 coding sequence is TGTGCCAGCAGCTTGGGGGGGGGAGGGCCAGGCAACGAGCAGTACTTC.

CDR3 residues: CASRLGANSPLHF. DNA for the CDR3: TGTGCCAGCAGATTGGGGGCGAATTCACCCCTCCACTTT. This rearrangement joins TRBV25-1 to TRBJ1-6; D possibly corresponds to TRBD1 (6 bases). The CDR3 extends over 13 amino acids. Trimming removed 6 bases from V and 7 bases from J, with 10 bases in between. Germline-derived CDR1 and CDR2 are MGHDK and SYGVNS.

This chain joins TRBV5-6 and TRBJ2-7; tentative D call: TRBD2 (6 bases). The V and J ends lost 0 bases and 0 bases respectively, with 10 bases between them. Germline lookup yields CDR1 SGHDT and CDR2 YYEEEE. The CDR3 extends over 15 amino acids. In DNA form, the CDR3 reads TGTGCCAGCAGCTTGGTTGGGGGGAGCTCCTACGAGCAGTACTTC. It is translated as CASSLVGGSSYEQYF.

Comment on this clone: Germline is not matched at one junction end, which may reflect a read error. The chain combines TRBV5-4 with TRBJ1-2; TRBD1 is a possible D gene (6 bases). This CDR3 has 14 residues. Per the germline V gene, CDR1 is SGHNT and CDR2 is YYREEE (reference sequence). CDR3 bases: TGTGCCAGCAGTTTGGGAAAGGGGGACTATGGCTACACCTTC. Translation: CASSLGKGDYGYTF.

Turning to this clone: At the DNA level, this CDR3 is encoded by other sequences in the same sample as well. The chain employs TRBV5-5 and TRBJ1-1; 8 bases agree with TRBD1. V lost 0 bases to trimming and J lost 8 bases; unmatched junction nucleotides: 3. Germline V lookup: CDR1 SGHKS, CDR2 YYEKEE (reference sequence). CDR3 length: 13 amino acids. The CDR3 region has the DNA TGTGCCAGCAGCTTGGTTGGACAGGGAGAAGCTTTCTTT. Protein sequence: CASSLVGQGEAFF.